This T cell receptor (beta chain) was identified during a study of a mutant IDH1 vaccine in newly diagnosed glioma. Time point of the sample: week 5, during vaccination. Mutant IDH1 20-mer peptide, at 300 ug, made up each vaccine dose, with topical imiquimod. Concerning this clone: No antigen is known for it.

Germline CDR1 reads SGHNT; CDR2 reads YYREEE (reference sequence). Trimming pared 0 bases from V and 3 bases from J, leaving 15 bases between. The CDR3 runs 16 residues. Assay used: immunoSEQ multiplex PCR; TCRdb lists only in-frame clones, some missing. The sample holds approximately 76,000 clones; about 91% are singletons and the top ten take 0.5% to 0.7%. The clonotype comes from a woman in her fifties or sixties with glioma. The chain uses TRBV5-4 and TRBJ1-1; D not certain. Specimen: PBMCs, collected from a glioma patient whose treatment included an IDH1 peptide vaccine. As DNA, the CDR3 is TGTGCCAGCAGCTTGGCGGGTAAAGTTCTGGACACTGAAGCTTTCTTT. It yields the protein CASSLAGKVLDTEAFF.